This T cell receptor beta chain was retrieved from a study of shared clonotypes between healthy human individuals (dated by TCRdb to about 2020). Looking at the study overall: The cohort comprised two women and a few men aged 18 to 49 years. Per donor, three plates each were used for CD4 naive and CD4 memory, two for CD8 naive, and one for CD8 memory. Blood TCR repertoires of several healthy adults were deeply sequenced to estimate repertoire size and the extent of clonotype sharing between individuals. To increase sequencing depth and limit assay-specific biases, TCR repertoire library preparation and sequencing were carried out by different laboratories using diverse techniques. Each donor's leukapheresis produced roughly between roughly 0.9 and 9 billion PBMCs. Overall study results and their limits: About 5% of naive CD4, approximately 3.7% of naive CD8, roughly 2.5% of memory CD4, and approximately 0.39% of memory CD8 clonotypes were shared across several donors. Naive subsets generally had larger estimated clonotype richness than memory subsets. Pairwise subsampling indicated that sequencing depth was expected to affect the degree of clonotype sharing among donors. The small number of donors limited the genetic and exposure-history diversity represented. Sampling was restricted to blood, and TCR repertoires in tissue are likely to differ from TCR repertoires in blood. Incomplete sequencing was indicated by rarefaction of sorted-subset datasets, despite the large sequencing depth. Clonotypes shared by all four sorted-subset donors showed higher generation probabilities than non-shared clonotypes.

CD8 naive samples were obtained by positive selection for CCR7 among CD45RO-negative cells, yielding a CD45RA+CCR7+ population from which TemRA cells were excluded. Donors were healthy HIV-negative adults with no recently reported acute infections or vaccinations. Every donor was a Caucasian adult living in Nashville, Tennessee, USA. After blood collection by leukapheresis, PBMCs were isolated using Ficoll-Histopaque density gradient centrifugation and then cryopreserved in the vapor phase of liquid nitrogen. Analytical flow cytometry was used to check the purity and quantity of each magnetically sorted T cell population. Each sorted fraction had its genomic DNA isolated and then quantified by UV absorbance on a Nanodrop 2000c. Concerning this clone: Its antigen remains undetermined. One base away there is no much larger clone; base qualities are not given.

TCR CDR3 regions were amplified from genomic DNA by multiplex PCR using the deep immunoSEQ assay. Extracted genomic DNA from each cell subset was distributed evenly across all wells of several immunoSEQ 96-well plates, and each plate was treated as a replicate. For sorted subsets, roughly 0.2 ug genomic DNA, equal to 30,000 or so T cell genomes, was loaded into each replicate PCR. The purified libraries were quantified using a Qubit 3.0 fluorometer, sized with a Bioanalyzer 2100, and then quantified again using the KAPA Library Quantification kit. Each immunoSEQ 96-well plate was sequenced on its own single-read 150-cycle Illumina NextSeq 550 flow cell. On the authors' methods: Because the immunoSEQ output held only junctional sequences and lacked quality scores, the filtering could not match the filtering applied to full-length reads. Sequences were annotated with PyIR, a Python wrapper for IgBLAST v1.9, using IMGT germline references to assign V/J genes and CDR3. Any read was removed if the V/J assignment was weak (E-value above 1e-6), the CDR3 was missing, or the read contained stop codons, out-of-frame junctions, or ambiguous translated residues. V3J clonotypes were defined as sequences sharing an identical inferred V gene, J gene, and CDR3 amino acid sequence. To compute the percentage overlap between repertoires, the number of shared unique clonotypes was divided by the size of the smaller repertoire. Repertoire richness was assessed with RTK rarefaction, the Chao1 estimator, and Recon v2.1 estimates of unobserved clonotypes. OLGA was used to compute generation probabilities for all TCRbeta clonotypes that the gDNA method yielded from a few donors. The table comes from immuneACCESS by way of TCRdb, which keeps in-frame sequences with V and J called. Part of the clones is missing from these tables; in studies checked, under half for an unresolved V gene and the rest for unknown reasons. Clone size and V and J calls were adopted from that table, with D and trimming inferred from the DNA. Here the sample has roughly 2.1 million clones; approximately 94% occur a single time. 1.7% of the sample comes from the top ten.

The sequenced material came from naive CD8+ T cells from PBMCs. Explained via the paper, the cell subset or site label denotes: CD45RA+CCR7+. This clonotype was obtained from a man younger than 35 in good health. Some clones in this sample may be carry-over from other donors' samples.

The DNA reads TGTGCCAGCTCCCCCGGACTAGCGGGAGTCACCGGGGAGCTGTTTTTT. It specifies CASSPGLAGVTGELFF. The chain uses TRBV18 and TRBJ2-2, with 13 bases aligning to TRBD2. The CDR3 sequence holds 16 residues, the cysteine and phenylalanine included. Of all the DNA, just the CDR3 is kept, 48 bases in frame from base 1. V loses 6 bases at its end and J loses 4 bases; junction bases beyond the gene matches: 5. CDR1 and CDR2, per the germline V gene, are KGHSH and LQKENI.